The rows below give T cell receptor beta chains drawn from one sample of a study of CD8+ T cells in alopecia areata. Method: immunoSEQ multiplex PCR; TCRdb's copy keeps in-frame clones and lacks some. Seen here are fewer than 150,000 clones, more than 30% observed once, and the top ten hold roughly 3.3%. The sample was CD4+ T cells sorted from blood. The receptors were gathered from a human donor with alopecia areata. CDR3s include the opening cysteine and the closing phenylalanine or tryptophan. The D gene is left open where the match is weak. Clone size is not always given. Where it is, it says once, few, many or a class for expanded clones.

V gene: TRBV29-1; clone size: NA; J gene: TRBJ2-7; D gene: NA; CDR3 DNA: TGCAGCGTTCTGACTGCAGAGCAGTACTTC; CDR3 protein: CSVLTAEQYF
V gene: TRBV6-5; clone size: NA; J gene: TRBJ2-2; D gene: TRBD1; CDR3 DNA: TGTGCCAGCAGTTGGGACAGGGGAAACACCGGGGAGCTGTTTTTT; CDR3 protein: CASSWDRGNTGELFF
V gene: TRBV6-6; clone size: few; J gene: TRBJ2-7; D gene: TRBD2; CDR3 DNA: TGTGCCAGCAGCCTCGGGACTAGCGGACCCGAGCAGTACTTC; CDR3 protein: CASSLGTSGPEQYF
V gene: TRBV5-6; clone size: NA; J gene: TRBJ2-1; D gene: NA; CDR3 DNA: TGTGCCAGCAGCTTTTTGGTCTCCGGGTACAATGAGCAGTTCTTC; CDR3 protein: CASSFLVSGYNEQFF
V gene: TRBV23-1; clone size: few; J gene: TRBJ1-6; D gene: TRBD1; CDR3 DNA: TGCGCCAGCAACCTGACAGGGGGCAATTCACCCCTCCACTTT; CDR3 protein: CASNLTGGNSPLHF
V gene: TRBV29-1; clone size: NA; J gene: TRBJ2-7; D gene: NA; CDR3 DNA: TGCAGCGTTGCAGGGCCGTGGGGCTCCTACGAGCAGTACTTC; CDR3 protein: CSVAGPWGSYEQYF
V gene: TRBV7-9; clone size: few; J gene: TRBJ2-5; D gene: NA; CDR3 DNA: TGTGCCAGCAGCCTGAGGGCAGGGCGACAAGAGACCCAGTACTTC; CDR3 protein: CASSLRAGRQETQYF
V gene: TRBV7-2; clone size: NA; J gene: TRBJ1-4; D gene: NA; CDR3 DNA: TGTGCCAGCAGCTTAGCCCGGACGGCGACTAATGAAAAACTGTTTTTT; CDR3 protein: CASSLARTATNEKLFF
V gene: TRBV5-1; clone size: few; J gene: TRBJ2-1; D gene: NA; CDR3 DNA: TGCGCCAGCCGGACCTTCCCGACAGACTACAATGAGCAGTTCTTC; CDR3 protein: CASRTFPTDYNEQFF
V gene: TRBV19; clone size: few; J gene: TRBJ2-1; D gene: NA; CDR3 DNA: TGTGCCAGTAGTCTAGGACGCTCGCCCTGGCAGTTCTTC; CDR3 protein: CASSLGRSPWQFF
V gene: TRBV6-5; clone size: few; J gene: TRBJ2-1; D gene: TRBD2; CDR3 DNA: TGTGCCAGCAGTTTAACTAGCGGGGGATACAATGAGCAGTTCTTC; CDR3 protein: CASSLTSGGYNEQFF
V gene: TRBV7-7; clone size: NA; J gene: TRBJ2-5; D gene: NA; CDR3 DNA: TGTGCTAGCAGCCCTAACGGAAAAGAGACCCAGTACTTC; CDR3 protein: CASSPNGKETQYF
V gene: TRBV7-2; clone size: few; J gene: TRBJ2-7; D gene: NA; CDR3 DNA: TGTGCCAGCAGCTCTTACCTCTACGAGCAGTACTTC; CDR3 protein: CASSSYLYEQYF
V gene: TRBV29-1; clone size: NA; J gene: TRBJ1-2; D gene: NA; CDR3 DNA: TGCAGCGTTGGGGAGAAGGGTGGCTACACCTTC; CDR3 protein: CSVGEKGGYTF
V gene: TRBV5-1; clone size: NA; J gene: TRBJ1-5; D gene: NA; CDR3 DNA: TGCGCCAGCAAGGAGATCGTAGGAAGCAATCAGCCCCAGCATTTT; CDR3 protein: CASKEIVGSNQPQHF
V gene: TRBV5-1; clone size: NA; J gene: TRBJ1-5; D gene: NA; CDR3 DNA: TGCGCCAGCAGCTTGGCCCCAGCTCAGCCCCAGCATTTT; CDR3 protein: CASSLAPAQPQHF
V gene: TRBV7-2; clone size: few; J gene: TRBJ2-7; D gene: NA; CDR3 DNA: TGTGCCAGCAGCACGCCGGGACAATTCTACGAGCAGTACTTC; CDR3 protein: CASSTPGQFYEQYF
V gene: TRBV6-6; clone size: NA; J gene: TRBJ1-2; D gene: NA; CDR3 DNA: TGTGCCAGCAGTCAAGGGGGTGGCTACACCTTC; CDR3 protein: CASSQGGGYTF
V gene: TRBV2; clone size: NA; J gene: TRBJ1-5; D gene: NA; CDR3 DNA: TGTGCCAGCAGTGATCAGGGAGGTCAGCCCCAGCATTTT; CDR3 protein: CASSDQGGQPQHF
V gene: TRBV5-1; clone size: NA; J gene: TRBJ2-1; D gene: TRBD1; CDR3 DNA: TGCGCCAGCAGCGTGCGAAGGGACAGGGCCACCAATGAGCAGTTCTTC; CDR3 protein: CASSVRRDRATNEQFF
V gene: TRBV25-1; clone size: NA; J gene: TRBJ2-6; D gene: NA; CDR3 DNA: TGTGCCAGCAGTCCCCTCATAGAAGGCCGCTCTGGGGCCAACGTCCTGACTTTC; CDR3 protein: CASSPLIEGRSGANVLTF
V gene: TRBV9; clone size: NA; J gene: TRBJ2-2; D gene: TRBD2; CDR3 DNA: TGTGCCAGCAGCGTAGCGGCGGGAGGTACCGGGGAGCTGTTTTTT; CDR3 protein: CASSVAAGGTGELFF
V gene: TRBV4-1; clone size: few; J gene: TRBJ2-5; D gene: NA; CDR3 DNA: TGCGCCAGCAGCCAAGATGGTAGGAGAGAGACCCAGTACTTC; CDR3 protein: CASSQDGRRETQYF
V gene: TRBV29-1; clone size: NA; J gene: TRBJ2-1; D gene: TRBD1; CDR3 DNA: TGCAGCGTTTTCGACAGGGACGTCAATGAGCAGTTCTTC; CDR3 protein: CSVFDRDVNEQFF
V gene: TRBV5-1; clone size: NA; J gene: TRBJ2-7; D gene: TRBD1; CDR3 DNA: TGCGCCAGCAGCCGGGGGACAGGGGAGCCCTACGAGCAGTACTTC; CDR3 protein: CASSRGTGEPYEQYF
V gene: TRBV9; clone size: NA; J gene: TRBJ2-7; D gene: NA; CDR3 DNA: TGTGCCAGCAGCTCTCGAGAGTACCGGGGCGAGCAGTACTTC; CDR3 protein: CASSSREYRGEQYF
V gene: TRBV5-1; clone size: NA; J gene: TRBJ1-1; D gene: NA; CDR3 DNA: TGCGCCAGCAGCTTGGGAGGGACCCTGAACACTGAAGCTTTCTTT; CDR3 protein: CASSLGGTLNTEAFF
V gene: TRBV30; clone size: NA; J gene: TRBJ1-5; D gene: NA; CDR3 DNA: TGTGCCTGGAGTCAGGACCTCGGCGGCAATCAGCCCCAGCATTTT; CDR3 protein: CAWSQDLGGNQPQHF
V gene: TRBV29-1; clone size: few; J gene: TRBJ2-7; D gene: NA; CDR3 DNA: TGCAGCGTTGATTGCCCCGGCCTCGCCACCTACGAGCAGTACTTC; CDR3 protein: CSVDCPGLATYEQYF
V gene: TRBV29-1; clone size: NA; J gene: TRBJ2-1; D gene: TRBD2; CDR3 DNA: TGCAGCGTTGAAGGCGACGGGGGACTAGCTTTGCATGAGCAGTTCTTC; CDR3 protein: CSVEGDGGLALHEQFF
V gene: TRBV2; clone size: NA; J gene: TRBJ2-1; D gene: TRBD2; CDR3 DNA: TGTGCCAGCAGTGGTATAGCGGGACCCTCATCCTACAATGAGCAGTTCTTC; CDR3 protein: CASSGIAGPSSYNEQFF
V gene: TRBV28; clone size: NA; J gene: TRBJ2-7; D gene: NA; CDR3 DNA: TGTGCCAGCAGTTTCCCGCAGGGCATCCCCTACGAGCAGTACTTC; CDR3 protein: CASSFPQGIPYEQYF
V gene: TRBV28; clone size: few; J gene: TRBJ2-3; D gene: TRBD2; CDR3 DNA: TGTGCCAGCAGTCTCCCCTGGGCTACTAGCGGGGTAGCAGATACGCAGTATTTT; CDR3 protein: CASSLPWATSGVADTQYF
V gene: TRBV28; clone size: NA; J gene: TRBJ2-5; D gene: TRBD1; CDR3 DNA: TGTGCCACTACCTCGGGACAGGGGGCGCGTGAGCAGTACTTC; CDR3 protein: CATTSGQGAREQYF
V gene: TRBV28; clone size: NA; J gene: TRBJ2-3; D gene: NA; CDR3 DNA: TGTGCCAGCAGGACTCCAGCGGATACGCAGTATTTT; CDR3 protein: CASRTPADTQYF
V gene: TRBV2; clone size: NA; J gene: TRBJ2-4; D gene: TRBD1; CDR3 DNA: TGTGCCAGCAGCGACGACAGGGGGCGCGGCAAAAACATTCAGTACTTC; CDR3 protein: CASSDDRGRGKNIQYF
V gene: TRBV5-1; clone size: NA; J gene: TRBJ2-2; D gene: TRBD1; CDR3 DNA: TGCGCCAGCAGCGCCGGACAGGCCGGGGAGCTGTTTTTT; CDR3 protein: CASSAGQAGELFF
V gene: TRBV2; clone size: NA; J gene: TRBJ2-7; D gene: NA; CDR3 DNA: TGTGCCAGCAGTGGAAAGGGGTACGAGCAGTACTTC; CDR3 protein: CASSGKGYEQYF
V gene: TRBV23-1; clone size: few; J gene: TRBJ2-2; D gene: NA; CDR3 DNA: TGCGCCAGCAGTCACAGGCCGGGGGCCGGGGAGCTGTTTTTT; CDR3 protein: CASSHRPGAGELFF
V gene: TRBV20-1; clone size: NA; J gene: TRBJ2-5; D gene: NA; CDR3 DNA: TGCAGTGCTAGTGCAGAGACCCAGTACTTC; CDR3 protein: CSASAETQYF
V gene: TRBV7-9; clone size: NA; J gene: TRBJ2-6; D gene: NA; CDR3 DNA: TGTGCCAGCAGCCACGCTGGGGCCAACGTCCTGACTTTC; CDR3 protein: CASSHAGANVLTF
V gene: TRBV4-1; clone size: few; J gene: TRBJ2-5; D gene: NA; CDR3 DNA: TGCGCCAGCAGCCAAGACGCCTGGGAGACCCAGTACTTC; CDR3 protein: CASSQDAWETQYF
V gene: TRBV30; clone size: NA; J gene: TRBJ1-2; D gene: NA; CDR3 DNA: TGTGCCTGGAGTCCCCCTGGGGGGGGCGGCTATGGCTACACCTTC; CDR3 protein: CAWSPPGGGGYGYTF
V gene: TRBV29-1; clone size: NA; J gene: TRBJ2-3; D gene: NA; CDR3 DNA: TGCAGCGCTAGTAGCACAGATACGCAGTATTTT; CDR3 protein: CSASSTDTQYF
V gene: TRBV28; clone size: NA; J gene: TRBJ2-1; D gene: TRBD2; CDR3 DNA: TGTGCCAGCAGTTCCGGGGGGGGTATGGCTGAGCAGTTCTTC; CDR3 protein: CASSSGGGMAEQFF
V gene: TRBV14; clone size: few; J gene: TRBJ2-7; D gene: NA; CDR3 DNA: TGTGCCAGCAGCCCATTGCGGCCCCACGAGCAGTACTTC; CDR3 protein: CASSPLRPHEQYF
V gene: TRBV29-1; clone size: NA; J gene: TRBJ2-1; D gene: NA; CDR3 DNA: TGCAGCGTTGCCCAGGGCTATGAGCAGTTCTTC; CDR3 protein: CSVAQGYEQFF
V gene: TRBV18; clone size: few; J gene: TRBJ2-2; D gene: NA; CDR3 DNA: TGTGCCAGCTCACCCCGGGGCAGAAACACCGGGGAGCTGTTTTTT; CDR3 protein: CASSPRGRNTGELFF
V gene: TRBV10-2; clone size: few; J gene: TRBJ2-5; D gene: NA; CDR3 DNA: TGCGCCAGCAGTGAGTCGAAGGGTCGGCGGGAGACCCAGTACTTC; CDR3 protein: CASSESKGRRETQYF
V gene: TRBV4-3; clone size: few; J gene: TRBJ1-2; D gene: NA; CDR3 DNA: TGCGCCAGCAGCCAAGATTGGCAGGTCATAACTGGCGGCTACACCTTC; CDR3 protein: CASSQDWQVITGGYTF
V gene: TRBV5-1; clone size: NA; J gene: TRBJ1-2; D gene: NA; CDR3 DNA: TGCGCCAGCAGCTTGACAGTCAACTATGGCTACACCTTC; CDR3 protein: CASSLTVNYGYTF
V gene: TRBV30; clone size: NA; J gene: TRBJ2-5; D gene: NA; CDR3 DNA: TGTGCCTGCACTAGGGTCCCGGCAGGGCCTGGGGCCCAGTACTTC; CDR3 protein: CACTRVPAGPGAQYF
V gene: TRBV18; clone size: few; J gene: TRBJ1-6; D gene: TRBD1; CDR3 DNA: TGTGCCAGCTCACCGACAGGGGGCCTGGATTCACCCCTCCACTTT; CDR3 protein: CASSPTGGLDSPLHF
V gene: TRBV7-2; clone size: NA; J gene: TRBJ2-4; D gene: NA; CDR3 DNA: TGTGCCAGCAGCTCCACTAGACACTCAGGGAACATTCAGTACTTC; CDR3 protein: CASSSTRHSGNIQYF
V gene: TRBV29-1; clone size: NA; J gene: TRBJ2-7; D gene: NA; CDR3 DNA: TGCAGCGTTGAGATAGCTTCGACCTACGAGCAGTACTTC; CDR3 protein: CSVEIASTYEQYF
V gene: TRBV4-2; clone size: NA; J gene: TRBJ1-1; D gene: TRBD1; CDR3 DNA: TGTGCCAGCAGCCCATCGACAGGGGTTGCCACTGAAGCTTTCTTT; CDR3 protein: CASSPSTGVATEAFF
V gene: TRBV30; clone size: NA; J gene: TRBJ1-5; D gene: NA; CDR3 DNA: TGTGCCTGGAGTGTAGGGCGGATCAATCAGCCCCAGCATTTT; CDR3 protein: CAWSVGRINQPQHF